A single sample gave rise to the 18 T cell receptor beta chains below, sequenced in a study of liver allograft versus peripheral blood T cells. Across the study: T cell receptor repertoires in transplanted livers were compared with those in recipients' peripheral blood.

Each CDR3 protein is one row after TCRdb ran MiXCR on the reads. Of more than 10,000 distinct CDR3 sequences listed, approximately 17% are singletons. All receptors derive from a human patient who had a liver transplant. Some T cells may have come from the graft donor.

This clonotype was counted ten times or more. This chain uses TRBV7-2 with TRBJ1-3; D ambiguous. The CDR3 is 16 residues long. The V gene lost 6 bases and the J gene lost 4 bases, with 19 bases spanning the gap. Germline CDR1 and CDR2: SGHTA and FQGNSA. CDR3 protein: CASRPPGGSGGNTIYF. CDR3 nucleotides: TGTGCCAGCAGGCCCCCCGGCGGCTCGGGGGGAAACACCATATATTTT.

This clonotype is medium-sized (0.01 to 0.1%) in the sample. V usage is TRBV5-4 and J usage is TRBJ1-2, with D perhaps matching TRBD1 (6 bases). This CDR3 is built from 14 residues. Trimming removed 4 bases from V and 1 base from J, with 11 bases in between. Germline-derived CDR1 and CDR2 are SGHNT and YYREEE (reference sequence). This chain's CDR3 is CASSPDRFNYGYTF. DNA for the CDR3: TGTGCCAGCAGCCCGGACAGATTTAACTATGGCTACACCTTC.

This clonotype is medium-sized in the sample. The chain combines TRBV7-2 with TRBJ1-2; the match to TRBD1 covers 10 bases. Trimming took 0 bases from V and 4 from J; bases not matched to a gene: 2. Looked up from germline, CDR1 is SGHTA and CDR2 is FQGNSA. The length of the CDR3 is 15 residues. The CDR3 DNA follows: TGTGCCAGCAGCTTAGCGGACAGGGGGTTCTATGGCTACACCTTC. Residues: CASSLADRGFYGYTF. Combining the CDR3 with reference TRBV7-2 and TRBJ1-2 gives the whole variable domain GAGVSQSPSNKVTEKGKDVELRCDPISGHTALYWYRQSLGQGLEFLIYFQGNSAPDKSGLPSDRFSAERTGGSVSTLTIQRTQQEDSAVYLCASSLADRGFYGYTFGSGTRLTVV.

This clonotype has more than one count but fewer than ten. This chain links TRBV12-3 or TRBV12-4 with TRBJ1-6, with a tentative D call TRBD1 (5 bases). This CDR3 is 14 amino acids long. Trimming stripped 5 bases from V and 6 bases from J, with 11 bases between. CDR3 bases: TGTGCCAGCAGTATAGGACACCCTAATTCACCCCTCCACTTT. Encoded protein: CASSIGHPNSPLHF.

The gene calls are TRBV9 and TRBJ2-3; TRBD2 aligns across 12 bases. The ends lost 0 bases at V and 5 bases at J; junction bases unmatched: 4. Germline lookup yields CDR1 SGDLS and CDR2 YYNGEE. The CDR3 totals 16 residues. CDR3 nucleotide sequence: TGTGCCAGCAGCGTAGGGACTAGCGGGGTGGGAGATACGCAGTATTTT. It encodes CASSVGTSGVGDTQYF. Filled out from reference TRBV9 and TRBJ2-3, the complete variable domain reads DSGVTQTPKHLITATGQRVTLRCSPRSGDLSVYWYQQSLDQGLQFLIQYYNGEERAKGNILERFSAQQFPDLHSELNLSSLELGDSALYFCASSVGTSGVGDTQYFGPGTRLTVL.

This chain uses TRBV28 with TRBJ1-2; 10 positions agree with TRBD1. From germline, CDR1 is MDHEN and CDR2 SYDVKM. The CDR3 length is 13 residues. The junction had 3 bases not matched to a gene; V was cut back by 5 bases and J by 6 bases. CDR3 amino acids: CASSDRGLHGYTF. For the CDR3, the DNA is TGTGCCAGCAGTGACAGGGGGCTCCATGGCTACACCTTC.

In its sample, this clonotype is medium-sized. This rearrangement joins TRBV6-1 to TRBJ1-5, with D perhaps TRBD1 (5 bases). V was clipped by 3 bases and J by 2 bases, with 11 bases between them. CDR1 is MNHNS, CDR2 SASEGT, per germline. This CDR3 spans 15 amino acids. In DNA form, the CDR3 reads TGTGCCAGCAGTGATAGGCAGGGCGGCAATCAGCCCCAGCATTTT. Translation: CASSDRQGGNQPQHF.

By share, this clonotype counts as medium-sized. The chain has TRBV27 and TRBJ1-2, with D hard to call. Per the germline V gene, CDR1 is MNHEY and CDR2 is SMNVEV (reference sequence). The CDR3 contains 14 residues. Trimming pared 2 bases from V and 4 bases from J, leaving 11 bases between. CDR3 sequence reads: CASSLIDVGYGYTF. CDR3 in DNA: TGTGCCAGCAGTTTAATTGATGTTGGCTATGGCTACACCTTC.

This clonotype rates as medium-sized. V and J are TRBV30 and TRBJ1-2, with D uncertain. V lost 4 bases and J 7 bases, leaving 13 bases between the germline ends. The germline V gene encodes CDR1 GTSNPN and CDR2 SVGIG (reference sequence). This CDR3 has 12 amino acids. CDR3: CAWNAPRGGYTF. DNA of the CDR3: TGTGCCTGGAACGCTCCTCGGGGTGGCTACACCTTC.

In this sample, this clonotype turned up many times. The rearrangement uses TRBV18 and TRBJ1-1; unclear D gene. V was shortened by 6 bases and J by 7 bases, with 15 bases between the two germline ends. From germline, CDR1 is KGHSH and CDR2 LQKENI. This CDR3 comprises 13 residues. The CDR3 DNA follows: TGTGCCAGCTCGTCCGAAGGGAGTAGTGAAGCTTTCTTT. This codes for CASSSEGSSEAFF. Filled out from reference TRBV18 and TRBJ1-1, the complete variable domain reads NAGVMQNPRHLVRRRGQEARLRCSPMKGHSHVYWYRQLPEEGLKFMVYLQKENIIDESGMPKERFSAEFPKEGPSILRIQQVVRGDSAAYFCASSSEGSSEAFFGQGTRLTVV.

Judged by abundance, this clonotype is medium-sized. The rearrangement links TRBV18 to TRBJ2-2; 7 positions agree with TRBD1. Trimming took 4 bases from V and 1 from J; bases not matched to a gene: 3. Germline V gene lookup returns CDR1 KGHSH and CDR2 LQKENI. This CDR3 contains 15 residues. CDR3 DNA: TGTGCCAGCTCACTGAGGGACAGGAACACCGGGGAGCTGTTTTTT. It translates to CASSLRDRNTGELFF. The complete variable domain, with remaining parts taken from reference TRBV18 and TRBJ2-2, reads NAGVMQNPRHLVRRRGQEARLRCSPMKGHSHVYWYRQLPEEGLKFMVYLQKENIIDESGMPKERFSAEFPKEGPSILRIQQVVRGDSAAYFCASSLRDRNTGELFFGEGSRLTVL.

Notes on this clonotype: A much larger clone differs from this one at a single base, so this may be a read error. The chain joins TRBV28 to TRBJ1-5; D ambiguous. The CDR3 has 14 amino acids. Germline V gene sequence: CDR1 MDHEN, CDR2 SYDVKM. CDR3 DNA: TGTGTCAGCAGTCCCGGACTCCGAGATCAGCCCCAGCATTTT. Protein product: CVSSPGLRDQPQHF.

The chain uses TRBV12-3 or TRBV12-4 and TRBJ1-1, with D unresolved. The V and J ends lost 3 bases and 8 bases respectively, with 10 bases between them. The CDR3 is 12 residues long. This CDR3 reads CASSLTAAEAFF. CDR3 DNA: TGTGCCAGCAGTTTGACGGCCGCAGAAGCTTTCTTT.

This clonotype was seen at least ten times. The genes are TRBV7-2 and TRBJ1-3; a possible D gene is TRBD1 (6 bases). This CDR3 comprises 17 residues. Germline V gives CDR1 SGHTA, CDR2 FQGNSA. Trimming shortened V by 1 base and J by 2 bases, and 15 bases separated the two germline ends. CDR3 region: CASSLGPQGSTGNTIYF. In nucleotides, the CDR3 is TGTGCCAGCAGCTTAGGGCCACAGGGTTCTACTGGAAACACCATATATTTT.

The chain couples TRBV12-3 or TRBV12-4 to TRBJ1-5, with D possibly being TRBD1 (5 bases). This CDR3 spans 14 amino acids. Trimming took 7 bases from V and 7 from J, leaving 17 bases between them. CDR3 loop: CASTPSLGTQPQHF. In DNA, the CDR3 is TGTGCCAGCACCCCTAGCTTGGGGACGCAGCCCCAGCATTTT.

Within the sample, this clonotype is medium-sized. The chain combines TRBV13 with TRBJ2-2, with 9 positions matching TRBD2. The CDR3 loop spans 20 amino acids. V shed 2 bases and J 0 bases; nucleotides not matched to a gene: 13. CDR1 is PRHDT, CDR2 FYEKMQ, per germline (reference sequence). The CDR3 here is CASSLLNYQRGAANTGELFF. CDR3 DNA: TGTGCCAGCAGCTTACTGAATTATCAGCGGGGGGCCGCGAACACCGGGGAGCTGTTTTTT.

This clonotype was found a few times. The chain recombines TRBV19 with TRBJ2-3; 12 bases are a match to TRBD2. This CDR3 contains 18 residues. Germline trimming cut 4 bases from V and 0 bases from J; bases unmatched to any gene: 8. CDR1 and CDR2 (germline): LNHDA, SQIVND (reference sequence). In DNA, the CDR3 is TGTGCCAGTAGTACAACCTGGGGGACTAGCGGGAGCACAGATACGCAGTATTTT. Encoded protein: CASSTTWGTSGSTDTQYF. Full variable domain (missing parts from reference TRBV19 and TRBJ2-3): DGGITQSPKYLFRKEGQNVTLSCEQNLNHDAMYWYRQDPGQGLRLIYYSQIVNDFQKGDIAEGYSVSREKKESFPLTVTSAQKNPTAFYLCASSTTWGTSGSTDTQYFGPGTRLTVL.

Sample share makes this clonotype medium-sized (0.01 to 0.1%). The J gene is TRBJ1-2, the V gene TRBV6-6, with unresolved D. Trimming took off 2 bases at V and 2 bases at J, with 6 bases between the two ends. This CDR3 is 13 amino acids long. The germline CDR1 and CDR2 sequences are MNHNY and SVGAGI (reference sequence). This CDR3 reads CASSYRQNYGYTF. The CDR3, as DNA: TGTGCCAGCAGTTACCGTCAGAACTATGGCTACACCTTC.